Given below is one T cell receptor beta chain in context. The data were obtained in a study of blood T cell repertoires in COVID-19. About the research overall: Some COVID-19 samples were acute and others convalescent; all came from the United States, Italy and Spain.

Germline V gene data show CDR1 as SGHTS and CDR2 as YDEGEE. This CDR3 is built from 13 residues. The V gene lost 1 base and the J gene lost 3 bases, with 8 bases spanning the gap. Repertoires were generated with immunoSEQ multiplex PCR, while TCRdb's copy carries only in-frame clones and drops some. The data show some 150,000 clones, around nine tenths seen once. The TCR originated in a human donor in a cohort sampled during active COVID-19. Sequencing was done on a sample of peripheral blood. The genes are TRBV5-8 and TRBJ2-7; TRBD1 might be the D (5 bases). The CDR3 reads CASSLFRDYEQYF. CDR3 in DNA: TGTGCCAGCAGCTTGTTCAGGGACTACGAGCAGTACTTC.